These 25 T cell receptor beta chains were sequenced from one sample in a study of OX40 agonist ivuxolimab in advanced cancers. Clones were sequenced by immunoSEQ multiplex PCR, and TCRdb holds only the in-frame ones, with some missing. Of fewer than 20,000 clones detected, roughly 73% appear once; the ten largest clones hold about a quarter. Here the sequenced sample was CD4+ or CD8+ T cells sorted from blood, taken in a trial of the OX40 agonist ivuxolimab. The receptors shown here come from an adult with an advanced solid tumor such as melanoma, head and neck, liver or kidney cancer.

The V call is TRBV30, the J call TRBJ2-3; 7 nucleotides align to TRBD2. Germline-derived CDR1 and CDR2 are GTSNPN and SVGIG (reference sequence). V shed 6 bases, J shed 5 bases, and the junction held 14 bases outside the gene matches. The CDR3 spans 15 residues. Written as DNA, the CDR3 is TGTGCCTGCCACGGGGAAAGCGGGATACTAGATACGCAGTATTTT. Translation: CACHGESGILDTQYF.

The rearrangement joins TRBV10-3 to TRBJ1-2; the D gene is possibly TRBD1 (5 bases). The CDR3 is 14 amino acids. The germline gives CDR1 ENHRY, CDR2 SYGVKD. V gave up 3 bases and J gave up 5 bases, with 13 bases separating them. The CDR3 sequence: CAISERLGVYGYTF. CDR3 in DNA: TGTGCCATCAGTGAACGATTAGGGGTTTATGGCTACACCTTC.

In this sample, this clone is medium-sized. The V gene is TRBV7-8, the J gene TRBJ2-2; 7 positions match TRBD2. Trimming at V came to 0 bases and at J to 2 bases, leaving 6 bases not matched to a gene. The CDR3 consists of 17 residues. Germline assignment: CDR1 SGHVS and CDR2 FQNEAQ. CDR3 nucleotides: TGTGCCAGCAGCTTAGCTAGTGGGAGGGCCAACACCGGGGAGCTGTTTTTT. As protein: CASSLASGRANTGELFF. The variable domain in full, completed from reference TRBV7-8 and TRBJ2-2, reads GAGVSQSPRYKVAKRGQDVALRCDPISGHVSLFWYQQALGQGPEFLTYFQNEAQLDKSGLPSDRFFAERPEGSVSTLKIQRTQQEDSAVYLCASSLASGRANTGELFFGEGSRLTVL.

V is TRBV19 and J is TRBJ2-7, with 8 bases identical to TRBD1. The CDR3 has 13 residues. Germline CDR1 LNHDA, CDR2 SQIVND (reference sequence). V lost 5 bases to trimming and J lost 5 bases; unmatched junction nucleotides: 5. The CDR3 is CASSQGARNEQYF. The CDR3 coding sequence is TGTGCCAGTAGTCAGGGGGCAAGAAACGAGCAGTACTTC.

This clone is termed medium-sized. V usage is TRBV27 and J usage is TRBJ1-1; 7 bases match TRBD1. Germline trimming cut 4 bases from V and 5 bases from J; bases unmatched to any gene: 7. The CDR3 extends over 14 amino acids. Germline-derived CDR1 and CDR2 are MNHEY and SMNVEV (reference sequence). CDR3 sequence (DNA): TGTGCCAGCAGTTCCGGGGACAGTTTTACTGAAGCTTTCTTT. Translated: CASSSGDSFTEAFF.

This clone occurred a few times. CDR3 amino acids: CAWNAGQINTEAFF. The CDR3 nucleotides are TGTGCCTGGAATGCAGGACAGATAAACACTGAAGCTTTCTTT. This sequence joins TRBV30 and TRBJ1-1; a weak D match, TRBD1 (6 bases). Trimming took off 4 bases at V and 2 bases at J, with 14 bases between the two ends. Germline V gene data show CDR1 as GTSNPN and CDR2 as SVGIG (reference sequence). The CDR3 has 14 amino acids.

This clone was seen a few times. J is TRBJ1-2 and V is TRBV4-2, with 9 positions matching TRBD1. The CDR3 covers 15 residues. CDR1 is LGHNA, CDR2 YNFKEQ, per germline. Trimming removed 0 bases from V and 8 bases from J; junction bases left unmatched: 7. CDR3 in DNA: TGTGCCAGCAGCCAAGATCTACAGGGGGCCGGAGGCTACACCTTC. As protein: CASSQDLQGAGGYTF.

This sequence joins TRBV25-1 and TRBJ2-2, with D perhaps matching TRBD2 (6 bases). Germline assignment: CDR1 MGHDK and CDR2 SYGVNS. This CDR3 region has 14 residues. V shed 2 bases and J shed 6 bases, with 10 bases lying between them. The CDR3 DNA reads as TGTGCCAGCAGTGAAGGGTGGGGGGCCGGGGAGCTGTTTTTT. Residues: CASSEGWGAGELFF.

V gene TRBV28 combines with J gene TRBJ1-5; D gene unclear. Germline values: CDR1 MDHEN, CDR2 SYDVKM. The CDR3 is 13 residues long. V was shortened by 5 bases and J by 3 bases, with 8 bases between the two germline ends. In DNA, the CDR3 is TGTGCCAGCAGTATCGGGTTCAATCAGCCCCAGCATTTT. Translated, it gives CASSIGFNQPQHF.

The genes are TRBV7-7 and TRBJ1-1; D unclear. V gave up 5 bases and J gave up 1 base, with 8 bases separating them. Germline V lookup: CDR1 SSHAT, CDR2 FNYEAQ (reference sequence). This CDR3 has 13 amino acids. The CDR3 DNA reads TGTGCCAGCAGCCTAACACAGAACACTGAAGCTTTCTTT. Amino acids: CASSLTQNTEAFF. The variable domain in full, with the rest retrieved from reference TRBV7-7 and TRBJ1-1, is GAGVSQSPRYKVTKRGQDVTLRCDPISSHATLYWYQQALGQGPEFLTYFNYEAQPDKSGLPSDRFSAERPEGSISTLTIQRTEQRDSAMYRCASSLTQNTEAFFGQGTRLTVV.

The chain has TRBV27 and TRBJ2-1; D is unresolved. The germline V gene has CDR1 MNHEY and CDR2 SMNVEV (reference sequence). V was clipped by 3 bases and J by 0 bases, with 6 bases between them. The CDR3 runs 14 residues. CDR3 sequence: CASSFFSSYNEQFF. CDR3 sequence (DNA): TGTGCCAGCAGTTTCTTCAGCTCCTACAATGAGCAGTTCTTC.

This chain connects TRBV9 to TRBJ2-1; possibly TRBD1 for D (8 bases). Trimming removed 3 bases from V and 4 bases from J, with 11 bases in between. CDR3 size: 14 residues. The germline V gene has CDR1 SGDLS and CDR2 YYNGEE. The DNA for the CDR3 is TGTGCCAGCAGCGAACAGGGGGGGTACAATGAGCAGTTCTTC. Translation: CASSEQGGYNEQFF.

The genes are TRBV28 and TRBJ1-2; D is unresolved. Per germline, CDR1 MDHEN and CDR2 SYDVKM. This CDR3 has 13 residues. Trimming took 6 bases from V and 3 from J, leaving 11 bases between them. CDR3 loop: CASRSEDHYGYTF. CDR3 sequence (DNA): TGTGCCAGCAGATCTGAGGACCACTATGGCTACACCTTC.

This clone occurred a few times. The V call is TRBV7-3, the J call TRBJ2-1; no clear D. V dropped 1 base and J dropped 4 bases, with 8 bases sitting between them. This CDR3 is 14 amino acids long. The V gene's germline CDR1 is SGHTA and CDR2 FQGTGA. CDR3 region: CASSLIGQYNEQFF. The CDR3 nucleotides are TGTGCCAGCAGCTTAATCGGTCAATACAATGAGCAGTTCTTC.

The V and J genes are TRBV6-5 and TRBJ1-2; 7 bases match TRBD1. This CDR3 region has 14 residues. V trimming: 2 bases; J trimming: 8 bases; junction bases outside the gene matches: 8. Germline lookup yields CDR1 MNHEY and CDR2 SVGAGI. CDR3 region: CASSYGEGAFGYTF. The CDR3 DNA follows: TGTGCCAGCAGTTACGGGGAGGGGGCCTTCGGCTACACCTTC.

This clone was seen only a few times. The genes are TRBV9 and TRBJ2-3; maybe TRBD2 (5 bases). This CDR3 comprises 13 residues. Trimming pared 2 bases from V and 4 bases from J, leaving 8 bases between. Germline V lookup: CDR1 SGDLS, CDR2 YYNGEE. CDR3 loop: CASSVGSPDTQYF. DNA for the CDR3: TGTGCCAGCAGCGTGGGGAGCCCAGATACGCAGTATTTT. Complete variable domain (other parts from reference TRBV9 and TRBJ2-3): DSGVTQTPKHLITATGQRVTLRCSPRSGDLSVYWYQQSLDQGLQFLIQYYNGEERAKGNILERFSAQQFPDLHSELNLSSLELGDSALYFCASSVGSPDTQYFGPGTRLTVL.

This sequence joins TRBV6-5 and TRBJ2-7; D is unresolved. The germline gives CDR1 MNHEY, CDR2 SVGAGI. CDR3 length: 13 residues. The germline V and J ends were trimmed by 5 bases and 2 bases, with 10 bases remaining between them. The CDR3 coding sequence is TGTGCCAGCAGTGAATGGGCAGCCTACGAGCAGTACTTC. It is translated as CASSEWAAYEQYF.

V usage is TRBV19 and J usage is TRBJ2-3, with TRBD2 identical over 7 bases. The CDR3 has 15 amino acids. The V gene end was trimmed by 3 bases and the J gene end by 5 bases; junction bases not matched to a gene: 8. Germline loops: CDR1 LNHDA, CDR2 SQIVND (reference sequence). The CDR3 sequence: CASSIESGKEDTQYF. The CDR3 DNA follows: TGTGCCAGTAGTATCGAAAGCGGGAAAGAAGATACGCAGTATTTT.

This clone has just a few counts. The chain couples TRBV7-2 to TRBJ2-2; D is perhaps TRBD1 or TRBD2 (6 bases each). V was shortened by 5 bases and J by 7 bases, with 20 bases between the two germline ends. The CDR3 covers 16 residues. The germline gives CDR1 SGHTA, CDR2 FQGNSA. The CDR3, as DNA: TGTGCCAGCAGCCGTGGGGGGCCCGGTCCGAACGGGGAGCTGTTTTTT. Translating gives CASSRGGPGPNGELFF.

The chain employs TRBV7-2 and TRBJ2-5; 12 positions match TRBD2. The CDR3 covers 15 residues. V shed 4 bases, J shed 5 bases, and the junction held 5 bases outside the gene matches. Germline CDR1 reads SGHTA; CDR2 reads FQGNSA. The CDR3 region has the DNA TGTGCCAGCAGCTGGACTAGCGGGGTACTTGAGACCCAGTACTTC. This encodes CASSWTSGVLETQYF.

The chain uses TRBV11-2 and TRBJ1-1; D not certain. This CDR3 region has 11 residues. V lost 2 bases and J 7 bases, leaving 5 bases between the germline ends. Germline assignment: CDR1 SGHAT and CDR2 FQNNGV. As DNA, the CDR3 is TGTGCCAGCAGCTTAACGAATGAAGCTTTCTTT. Amino acid sequence: CASSLTNEAFF.

The chain joins TRBV27 to TRBJ2-1, with 8 bases identical to TRBD2. The germline V gene encodes CDR1 MNHEY and CDR2 SMNVEV (reference sequence). V was clipped by 1 base and J by 6 bases; unmatched bases: 11. The CDR3 is made up of 17 amino acids. As DNA, the CDR3 is TGTGCCAGCAGTTTATTAGCGGGGAAAGAGGGGTGCAATGAGCAGTTCTTC. Translation gives CASSLLAGKEGCNEQFF.

The chain carries TRBV6-1 and TRBJ2-5, with D uncertain. CDR3 length: 13 residues. Germline V gives CDR1 MNHNS, CDR2 SASEGT. V lost 9 bases, J lost 0 bases, and 11 bases lay in between. The CDR3, as DNA: TGTGCCAGTTCATGGCTCTACCAAGAGACCCAGTACTTC. This translates into CASSWLYQETQYF.

The gene calls are TRBV6-5 and TRBJ2-7, with 11 bases lining up with TRBD2. Germline V gives CDR1 MNHEY, CDR2 SVGAGI. With 8 bases clipped from V and 3 bases from J, the junction kept 6 bases outside the gene matches. The CDR3 contains 14 residues. CDR3 DNA sequence: TGTGCCAGCGAGTCGACTAGCGGGGACTACGAGCAGTACTTC. Encoded protein: CASESTSGDYEQYF.

The rearrangement links TRBV27 to TRBJ1-2, with 8 bases matching TRBD1. Germline trimming cut 3 bases from V and 7 bases from J; bases unmatched to any gene: 13. Germline values: CDR1 MNHEY, CDR2 SMNVEV (reference sequence). CDR3 length: 16 residues. CDR3 residues: CASSLVQGASGGGYTF. CDR3 in DNA: TGTGCCAGCAGTTTGGTCCAGGGGGCCTCCGGGGGTGGCTACACCTTC.